The 16 T cell receptor beta chains below come from one sample, sequenced in a study of OX40 agonist ivuxolimab in advanced cancers. TCRdb's table, derived via immunoSEQ multiplex PCR, lists solely in-frame clones and lacks some. The table has 70,000 or so clones, approximately 87% seen once. Material: CD4+ or CD8+ T cells sorted from blood, obtained in a trial of the OX40 agonist ivuxolimab. The receptor source for this set is an adult with an advanced solid tumor such as melanoma, head and neck, liver or kidney cancer.

The chain links TRBV5-6 to TRBJ1-1; D unclear. Trimming removed 4 bases from V and 7 bases from J, with 8 bases in between. This CDR3 has 11 amino acids. From germline, CDR1 is SGHDT and CDR2 YYEEEE. The CDR3 sequence is CASSLQDEAFF. DNA of the CDR3: TGTGCCAGCAGCCTCCAGGATGAAGCTTTCTTT.

This chain uses TRBV9 with TRBJ1-5; maybe TRBD1 (6 bases). This CDR3 region has 15 residues. V lost 4 bases to trimming and J lost 5 bases, with 16 bases between them. The germline CDR1 and CDR2 sequences are SGDLS and YYNGEE. CDR3 sequence reads: CASSLGGAEDQPQHF. CDR3 coding DNA: TGTGCCAGCAGCCTGGGGGGGGCGGAGGATCAGCCCCAGCATTTT. Looking up the rest from reference TRBV9 and TRBJ1-5 gives the full variable domain: DSGVTQTPKHLITATGQRVTLRCSPRSGDLSVYWYQQSLDQGLQFLIQYYNGEERAKGNILERFSAQQFPDLHSELNLSSLELGDSALYFCASSLGGAEDQPQHFGDGTRLSIL.

V gene TRBV27 combines with J gene TRBJ2-5; D gene ambiguous. Judging by the DNA end, TRBJ2-7 fits better; the J call may be wrong. The CDR3 contains 13 residues. The germline gives CDR1 MNHEY, CDR2 SMNVEV (reference sequence). The CDR3 region has the DNA TGTGCCAGCAGTTTGTCGAGGATCTACGAGCAGTACTTC. The encoded protein is CASSLSRIYEQYF.

The chain couples TRBV4-2 to TRBJ2-7; TRBD1 might be the D (6 bases). Germline V gives CDR1 LGHNA, CDR2 YNFKEQ. The CDR3 consists of 15 residues. Deletions cut 0 bases from V and 4 bases from J, with 13 bases between. DNA of the CDR3: TGTGCCAGCAGCCAAGACAGGGGTGGAGTGTACGAGCAGTACTTC. It codes for CASSQDRGGVYEQYF.

The CDR3 region is CASSLAGGSTDTQYF. The CDR3 coding sequence is TGTGCCAGCAGCTTAGCCGGGGGAAGCACAGATACGCAGTATTTT. This rearrangement joins TRBV11-2 to TRBJ2-3; TRBD2 is a possible D gene (6 bases). Germline lookup yields CDR1 SGHAT and CDR2 FQNNGV. This CDR3 is 15 amino acids long. V lost 1 base to trimming and J lost 0 bases, with 8 bases between them.

The chain joins TRBV6-6 to TRBJ2-3; D perhaps matches TRBD1 (6 bases). V was clipped by 2 bases and J by 7 bases, with 10 bases between them. CDR1 is MNHNY, CDR2 SVGAGI, per germline (reference sequence). The CDR3 has 13 amino acids. The CDR3 spells CASSYVGQHTQYF. The CDR3 nucleotides are TGTGCCAGCAGTTACGTAGGACAGCATACGCAGTATTTT.

This rearrangement joins TRBV18 to TRBJ2-2; D gene uncertain. Trimming shortened V by 3 bases and J by 0 bases, and 2 bases separated the two germline ends. CDR3 length: 13 residues. Germline V gene data show CDR1 as KGHSH and CDR2 as LQKENI. The CDR3 DNA reads as TGTGCCAGCTCACCTCCGAACACCGGGGAGCTGTTTTTT. Translated, it gives CASSPPNTGELFF.

This chain links TRBV19 with TRBJ1-1, with TRBD1 as a possible D gene (5 bases). Deletions cut 5 bases from V and 0 bases from J, with 16 bases between. Germline V gene data show CDR1 as LNHDA and CDR2 as SQIVND (reference sequence). This CDR3 is built from 16 residues. The CDR3 protein is CASSLLPGLMNTEAFF. In DNA form, the CDR3 reads TGTGCCAGTAGTCTTTTACCGGGACTGATGAACACTGAAGCTTTCTTT. The full variable domain, its missing parts supplied by reference TRBV19 and TRBJ1-1, is DGGITQSPKYLFRKEGQNVTLSCEQNLNHDAMYWYRQDPGQGLRLIYYSQIVNDFQKGDIAEGYSVSREKKESFPLTVTSAQKNPTAFYLCASSLLPGLMNTEAFFGQGTRLTVV.

The chain carries TRBV5-6 and TRBJ2-3; tentative D call: TRBD2 (6 bases). Trimming pared 1 base from V and 4 bases from J, leaving 10 bases between. Germline CDR1 is SGHDT and CDR2 is YYEEEE. This CDR3 has 14 amino acids. CDR3 residues: CASSLNGRPDTQYF. The DNA of the CDR3 is TGTGCCAGCAGCTTGAACGGGAGACCAGATACGCAGTATTTT.

This sequence joins TRBV4-3 and TRBJ2-3; TRBD2 matches 11 bases. The V gene end was trimmed by 6 bases and the J gene end by 0 bases; junction bases not matched to a gene: 8. There are 17 residues in the CDR3. Germline-derived CDR1 and CDR2 are LGHNA and YSLEER. The CDR3 DNA reads TGCGCCAGCAGTCATGGACTAGCGGGTACTAGCACAGATACGCAGTATTTT. This encodes CASSHGLAGTSTDTQYF.

This clone is a singleton in its sample. The chain carries TRBV11-3 and TRBJ2-2, with D tentatively TRBD1 (5 bases). The CDR3 is 14 residues long. Germline V gene lookup returns CDR1 SGHNT and CDR2 YENEEA. V gave up 1 base and J gave up 8 bases, with 11 bases separating them. DNA of the CDR3: TGTGCCAGCAGCTTAGGGGCAGGGTTTGGGGAGCTGTTTTTT. It encodes CASSLGAGFGELFF.

The J gene is TRBJ1-1, the V gene TRBV4-3; D is unclear. Germline CDR1 reads LGHNA; CDR2 reads YSLEER. The V end lost 2 bases, the J end lost 1 base, and 8 bases lay between the germline ends. The CDR3 totals 14 residues. CDR3 in amino acids: CASSQTLQNTEAFF. As DNA, the CDR3 is TGCGCCAGCAGCCAAACACTGCAGAACACTGAAGCTTTCTTT.

The chain is built from TRBV7-9 and TRBJ1-1; D might be TRBD1 (5 bases). The germline V gene encodes CDR1 SEHNR and CDR2 FQNEAQ (reference sequence). V lost 5 bases and J lost 3, with 19 bases in between. This CDR3 spans 16 amino acids. The CDR3 spells CASSPSRPRGDTEAFF. As DNA, the CDR3 is TGTGCCAGCAGCCCCTCTCGGCCCCGAGGGGACACTGAAGCTTTCTTT. The full variable domain, with the rest looked up from reference TRBV7-9 and TRBJ1-1, is DTGVSQNPRHKITKRGQNVTFRCDPISEHNRLYWYRQTLGQGPEFLTYFQNEAQLEKSRLLSDRFSAERPKGSFSTLEIQRTEQGDSAMYLCASSPSRPRGDTEAFFGQGTRLTVV.

This chain joins TRBV7-9 and TRBJ2-3; 9 nucleotides align to TRBD2. The length of the CDR3 is 15 residues. J lost 4 bases, V lost 5 bases, and 7 bases had no gene match. The V gene's germline CDR1 is SEHNR and CDR2 FQNEAQ (reference sequence). The CDR3 DNA follows: TGTGCCAGCAGCAGCGGGGGGCATTTGGCAGATACGCAGTATTTT. Protein product: CASSSGGHLADTQYF.

This chain uses TRBV18 with TRBJ2-7, with 7 bases fitting TRBD1. The CDR3 is made up of 13 amino acids. Trimming took 3 bases from V and 2 from J; bases not matched to a gene: 1. Germline CDR1 KGHSH, CDR2 LQKENI. The CDR3 bases are TGTGCCAGCTCACCGGGACAGACCTACGAGCAGTACTTC. Its protein is CASSPGQTYEQYF.

The V gene is TRBV4-3, the J gene TRBJ1-1; a possible D gene is TRBD1 (6 bases). The CDR3 has 14 residues. Trimming stripped 2 bases from V and 5 bases from J, with 12 bases between. CDR1 LGHNA and CDR2 YSLEER come from the germline V gene. The CDR3 coding sequence is TGCGCCAGCAGCCAACAGGGGCTTGGGACTGAAGCTTTCTTT. Amino acids: CASSQQGLGTEAFF.